This T cell receptor (beta chain) was profiled in a study of blood T cell repertoires in COVID-19. Across the study: Samples came from the United States, Italy and Spain, spanning acute and convalescent COVID-19. T cells, B-cell-depleted T cells, or PBMCs supplied cDNA or gDNA.

This clone was detected once. The table came from immunoSEQ multiplex PCR; TCRdb's copy has only in-frame clones and leaves some out. In the table there are approximately 200,000 clones, 75% to 90% of which are singletons. Participants had their cohort set by participant-reported clinical history. The germline gives CDR1 MDHEN, CDR2 SYDVKM. The CDR3 contains 14 residues. Trimming shortened V by 3 bases and J by 1 base, and 9 bases separated the two germline ends. The sample taken for sequencing was PBMCs or T cells enriched from blood (not recorded which). This clonotype was sampled from a woman aged 25 to 39 who had been exposed to COVID-19. The chain uses TRBV28 and TRBJ1-1, with no clear D. CDR3 bases: TGTGCCAGCAGTTTTGGCCGGGGGAACACTGAAGCTTTCTTT. Encoded protein: CASSFGRGNTEAFF. Using reference TRBV28 and TRBJ1-1 for the parts outside the CDR3, the full variable domain is DVKVTQSSRYLVKRTGEKVFLECVQDMDHENMFWYRQDPGLGLRLIYFSYDVKMKEKGDIPEGYSVSREKKERFSLILESASTNQTSMYLCASSFGRGNTEAFFGQGTRLTVV.